This T cell receptor (beta chain) derives from a study of cytomegalovirus exposure and HLA in healthy donors. Overall study findings and caveats: Per published reports, the classifier diagnosed cytomegalovirus status with high specificity and sensitivity.

This table comes from immunoSEQ multiplex PCR, and its TCRdb copy is limited to in-frame clones, with some not included. This table holds 150,000 to 200,000 clones, 81% found once. Turning to this clone: Its antigen is as yet unknown.

The CDR3 spans 15 residues. V lost 0 bases and J lost 5, with 13 bases in between. Germline V gene lookup returns CDR1 MNHEY and CDR2 SMNVEV (reference sequence). Sequenced input: PBMCs. The chain recombines TRBV27 with TRBJ1-1; maybe TRBD1 (5 bases). The clonotype was recovered from a woman in her thirties in good health and CMV-seronegative. CDR3 region: CASSLSGGPKTEAFF. DNA of the CDR3: TGTGCCAGCAGTTTATCGGGGGGACCTAAGACTGAAGCTTTCTTT.